The 10 T cell receptor beta chains below come from one sample, sequenced in a study of T cell repertoires in cytomegalovirus infection. Via MiXCR, TCRdb re-called the reads, giving one row per CDR3 protein. The sample contains about 220,000 distinct CDR3 sequences, less than 50% of which appear only once. Their antigens are not known. The material sequenced was CD8+ T cells from cultured PBMCs, taken from culture after CMV antigen stimulation. The source of these receptors is a human donor in good health (CMV status not recorded). Some clones in this sample may be carry-over from other donors' samples.

The CDR3 protein is CSASTGVRRETQYF. The CDR3 coding sequence is TGCAGTGCTAGTACGGGGGTCAGAAGAGAGACCCAGTACTTC. The rearrangement joins TRBV20-1 to TRBJ2-5, with D tentatively TRBD2 (6 bases). The germline V and J ends were trimmed by 3 bases and 4 bases, with 15 bases remaining between them. The germline gives CDR1 DFQATT, CDR2 SNEGSKA (reference sequence). The CDR3 covers 14 residues.

This clonotype turned up a few times. The chain uses TRBV7-4 and TRBJ1-2, with D unclear. This CDR3 comprises 16 residues. From germline, CDR1 is SGHVT and CDR2 SQSDAQ. Between the trimmed V and J ends, which lost 1 base and 4 bases, there was a span of 16 bases. The chain's CDR3 is CASSLVSKDGGYGYTF. The DNA for the CDR3 is TGTGCCAGCAGCTTAGTTTCAAAGGACGGCGGCTATGGCTACACCTTC.

This clonotype appeared a few times. The chain joins TRBV6-1 to TRBJ1-1; weak D call: TRBD1 (5 bases). With 3 bases removed from V and 0 bases from J, the gap between germline ends came to 14 bases. This CDR3 spans 16 amino acids. Germline values: CDR1 MNHNS, CDR2 SASEGT. Written as DNA, the CDR3 is TGTGCCAGCAGTGAGACAGCGACGACCTTGAACACTGAAGCTTTCTTT. It specifies CASSETATTLNTEAFF.

The V call is TRBV19, the J call TRBJ1-5, with D unresolved. Germline values: CDR1 LNHDA, CDR2 SQIVND (reference sequence). V was cut by 3 bases and J by 6 bases, with 12 bases left in between. This CDR3 spans 14 amino acids. CDR3 bases: TGTGCCAGTAGTATGCCAGGTTGGGGTCAGCCCCAGCATTTT. This encodes CASSMPGWGQPQHF.

There are a few counts of this clonotype. The chain links TRBV7-6 to TRBJ2-7; D is possibly TRBD1 (6 bases). CDR3 size: 14 residues. Germline V CDR1 and CDR2: SGHVS, FNYEAQ. The germline V and J ends were trimmed by 4 bases and 3 bases, with 13 bases remaining between them. CDR3 sequence (DNA): TGTGCCAGCAGCTCCAGGGGCCACAACTACGAGCAGTACTTC. The encoded protein is CASSSRGHNYEQYF.

The rearrangement uses TRBV12-3 or TRBV12-4 and TRBJ1-1; 7 bases line up with TRBD1. This CDR3 region has 14 residues. V shed 1 base and J 4 bases; nucleotides not matched to a gene: 3. CDR3 nucleotide sequence: TGTGCCAGCAGTTTAGGGTCAGGGGGCACTGAAGCTTTCTTT. Translated, it gives CASSLGSGGTEAFF.

This clonotype was counted a single time. The genes are TRBV11-2 and TRBJ2-5; D possibly matches TRBD1 or TRBD2 (10 bases each). The V end was cut by 4 bases, the J end by 5 bases, with 26 bases between. Per germline, CDR1 SGHAT and CDR2 FQNNGV. The CDR3 runs 18 residues. CDR3 DNA: TGTGCCAGCAGCTGGACAGGGGGGATAGCGGGGGGTCAGGAGACCCAGTACTTC. Translated: CASSWTGGIAGGQETQYF. The full variable domain, rest sourced from reference TRBV11-2 and TRBJ2-5, is EAGVAQSPRYKIIEKRQSVAFWCNPISGHATLYWYQQILGQGPKLLIQFQNNGVVDDSQLPKDRFSAERLKGVDSTLKIQPAKLEDSAVYLCASSWTGGIAGGQETQYFGPGTRLLVL.

J is TRBJ2-7 and V is TRBV7-6, with D uncertain. V gave up 5 bases and J gave up 3 bases, with 8 bases separating them. CDR1 SGHVS and CDR2 FNYEAQ come from the germline V gene. The CDR3 consists of 12 residues. DNA of the CDR3: TGTGCCAGCAGCCAAAAGGGCTACGAGCAGTACTTC. It yields the protein CASSQKGYEQYF.

The V call is TRBV20-1, the J call TRBJ1-1; D is uncertain. Between the trimmed V and J ends, which lost 4 bases and 1 base, there was a span of 7 bases. The CDR3 has 12 residues. Looked up from germline, CDR1 is DFQATT and CDR2 is SNEGSKA (reference sequence). DNA for the CDR3: TGCAGTGCTACCACATCGAACACTGAAGCTTTCTTT. Its translation is CSATTSNTEAFF.

The rearrangement links TRBV7-9 to TRBJ2-1, with 9 bases fitting TRBD1. The CDR3 is made up of 16 amino acids. V lost 5 bases to trimming and J lost 12 bases; unmatched junction nucleotides: 17. Germline V gene sequence: CDR1 SEHNR, CDR2 FQNEAQ (reference sequence). CDR3 residues: CASSPGTGKSSSGQFF. CDR3 nucleotide sequence: TGTGCCAGCAGCCCCGGGACAGGGAAAAGTTCAAGCGGGCAGTTCTTC.